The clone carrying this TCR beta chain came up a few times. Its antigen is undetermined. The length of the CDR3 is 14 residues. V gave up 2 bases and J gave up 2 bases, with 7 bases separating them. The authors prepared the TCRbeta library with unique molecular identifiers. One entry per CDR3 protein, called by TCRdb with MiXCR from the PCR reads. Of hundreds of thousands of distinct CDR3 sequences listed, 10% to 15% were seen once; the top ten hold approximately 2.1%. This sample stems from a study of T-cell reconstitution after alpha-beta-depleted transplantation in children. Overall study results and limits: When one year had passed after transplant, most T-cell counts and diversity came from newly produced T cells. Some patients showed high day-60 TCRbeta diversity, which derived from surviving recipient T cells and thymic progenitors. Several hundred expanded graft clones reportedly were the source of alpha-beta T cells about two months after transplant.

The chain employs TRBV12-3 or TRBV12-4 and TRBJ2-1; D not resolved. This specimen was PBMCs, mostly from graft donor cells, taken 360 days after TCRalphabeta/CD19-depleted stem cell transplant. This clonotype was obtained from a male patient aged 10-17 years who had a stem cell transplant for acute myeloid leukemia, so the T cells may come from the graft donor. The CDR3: CASSLPRTYNEQFF. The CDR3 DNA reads TGTGCCAGCAGTTTACCTAGAACCTACAATGAGCAGTTCTTC.